The clone carrying this T cell receptor beta chain was observed at least ten times. Amplification yielded TCR beta CDR3 regions, with RNA transcripts as the source. The TCR CDR3 first-round RT-PCR relied on the HTBI primer set. Using its own MiXCR run on the multiplex PCR reads, TCRdb lists one record per CDR3 protein. There are about 320,000 distinct CDR3 sequences in the sample; approximately 15% occur only once, and 33% lies in the top ten. The V gene's germline CDR1 is SGHNT and CDR2 YENEEA. The CDR3 spans 10 residues. The V and J ends lost 5 bases and 10 bases respectively, with 6 bases between them. The sample is drawn from a study of T cells in Graves' hyperthyroidism and ophthalmopathy.

The clonotype was recovered from a man aged 30 to 45 with Graves' hyperthyroidism. The sequenced sample was blood. This chain links TRBV11-3 with TRBJ2-1; D is tentatively TRBD1 or TRBD2 (5 bases each). DNA of the CDR3: TGTGCCAGCAGCGGGACGGAGCAGTTCTTC. It specifies CASSGTEQFF.